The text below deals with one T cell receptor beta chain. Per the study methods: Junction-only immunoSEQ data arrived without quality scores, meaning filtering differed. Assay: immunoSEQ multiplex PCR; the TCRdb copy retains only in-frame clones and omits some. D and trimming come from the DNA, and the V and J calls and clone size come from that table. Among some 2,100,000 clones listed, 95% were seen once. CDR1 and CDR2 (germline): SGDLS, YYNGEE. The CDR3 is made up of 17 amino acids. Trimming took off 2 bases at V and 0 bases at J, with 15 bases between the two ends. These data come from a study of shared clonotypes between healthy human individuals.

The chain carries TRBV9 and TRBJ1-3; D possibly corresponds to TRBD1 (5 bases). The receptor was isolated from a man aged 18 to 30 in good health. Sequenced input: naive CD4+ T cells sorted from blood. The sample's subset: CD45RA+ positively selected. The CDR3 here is CASSVAIQGLSGNTIYF. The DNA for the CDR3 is TGTGCCAGCAGCGTGGCAATTCAGGGACTCTCTGGAAACACCATATATTTT. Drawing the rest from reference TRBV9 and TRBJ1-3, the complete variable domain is DSGVTQTPKHLITATGQRVTLRCSPRSGDLSVYWYQQSLDQGLQFLIQYYNGEERAKGNILERFSAQQFPDLHSELNLSSLELGDSALYFCASSVAIQGLSGNTIYFGEGSWLTVV.